This record covers a single T cell receptor (beta chain). The assay was run at survey level. Libraries were prepared by immunoSEQ multiplex PCR; TCRdb keeps only in-frame clonotypes and omits some of them. The table shows some 50,000 clones, with approximately 83% occurring only once. This sample stems from a study of fetal regulatory T cell absence and autoimmunity. The receptor comes from a newborn boy with IPEX syndrome. The source material was cord blood.

The CDR3 loop is CASSSQGNYGYTF. The CDR3 DNA sequence: TGTGCCAGCAGTTCTCAGGGTAACTATGGCTACACCTTC. V is TRBV27 and J is TRBJ1-2, with D perhaps TRBD1 (5 bases). Germline CDR1 reads MNHEY; CDR2 reads SMNVEV (reference sequence). The CDR3 contains 13 residues. The V end was cut by 4 bases, the J end by 1 base, with 7 bases between.